The present TCR beta chain was sequenced within a study of CD8 T cells in Susac syndrome. Random hexamers were used to reverse transcribe about 0.45 to 1 ug of RNA. TCRdb processed the immunoSEQ multiplex PCR reads anew with MiXCR; each CDR3 protein has one entry. This table holds 350,000 to 550,000 distinct CDR3 sequences, approximately 85% found once. Germline V gene data show CDR1 as MNHEY and CDR2 as SMNVEV (reference sequence). V lost 5 bases, J lost 0 bases, and 11 bases lay in between. CDR3 length equals 14 residues. Sample: CD8+ T cells from PBMCs. The TCR was taken from a human donor with multiple sclerosis. The genes are TRBV27 and TRBJ2-7; the D gene is possibly TRBD2 (5 bases). The DNA for the CDR3 is TGTGCCAGCAGTCTTACTAGTCCCTCCTACGAGCAGTACTTC. Translation gives CASSLTSPSYEQYF.